The clone carrying this T cell receptor beta chain was detected a few times. What it binds is not known. The record originates from a study of T-cell memory formation after mild COVID-19. Study conclusions and caveats: Whether second-wave clones peaking at day 37 were SARS-CoV-2 specific went unconfirmed. Those CD4+ clones that contracted were mainly in CM and EM (CD8+ ones in EMRA). Clones that got smaller from day 15 to 85 had even CD4/CD8, while clones growing later tipped toward CD4+.

Using its own MiXCR run on the 5' RACE reads, TCRdb lists one record per CDR3 protein. Of 300,000 to 350,000 distinct CDR3 sequences listed, less than 20% are singletons. The receptor's source is a man aged 18 to 30 who had mild COVID-19 (a few samples of this study predate the infection). Cell type and time point are not known. The sample comprised PBMCs or a T cell subset sorted from them (not recorded which).

The CDR3 here is CSARSEGTHNSPLHF. The CDR3 bases are TGCAGTGCTAGAAGCGAGGGGACTCATAATTCACCCCTCCACTTT. The V and J genes are TRBV20-1 and TRBJ1-6; D may be TRBD1 (5 bases). The V end lost 2 bases, the J end lost 5 bases, and 13 bases lay between the germline ends. The CDR3 is 15 amino acids. CDR1 is DFQATT and CDR2 is SNEGSKA in the germline V gene (reference sequence).